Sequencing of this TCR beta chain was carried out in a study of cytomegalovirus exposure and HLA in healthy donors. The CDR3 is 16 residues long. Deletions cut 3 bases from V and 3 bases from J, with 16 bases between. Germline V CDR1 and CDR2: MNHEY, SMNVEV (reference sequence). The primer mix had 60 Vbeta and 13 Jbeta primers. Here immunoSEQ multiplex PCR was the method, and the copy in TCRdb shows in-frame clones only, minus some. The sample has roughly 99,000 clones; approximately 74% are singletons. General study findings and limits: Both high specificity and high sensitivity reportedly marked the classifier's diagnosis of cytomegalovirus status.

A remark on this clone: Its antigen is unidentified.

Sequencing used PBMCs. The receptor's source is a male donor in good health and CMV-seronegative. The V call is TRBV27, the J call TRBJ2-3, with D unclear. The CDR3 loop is CASSLVLLESTDTQYF. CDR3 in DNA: TGTGCCAGCAGTTTGGTCCTTCTAGAATCAACAGATACGCAGTATTTT.